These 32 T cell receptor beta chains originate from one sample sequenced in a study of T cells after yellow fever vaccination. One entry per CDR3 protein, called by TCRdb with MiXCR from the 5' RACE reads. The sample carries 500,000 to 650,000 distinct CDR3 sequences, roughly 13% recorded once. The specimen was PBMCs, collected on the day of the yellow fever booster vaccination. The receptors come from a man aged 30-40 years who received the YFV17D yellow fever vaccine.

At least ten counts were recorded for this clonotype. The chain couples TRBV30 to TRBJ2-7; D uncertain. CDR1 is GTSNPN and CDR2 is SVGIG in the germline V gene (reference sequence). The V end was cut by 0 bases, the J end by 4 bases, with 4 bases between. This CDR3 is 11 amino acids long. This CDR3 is CAWSVLYEQYF. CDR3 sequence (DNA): TGTGCCTGGAGTGTCTTATACGAGCAGTACTTC. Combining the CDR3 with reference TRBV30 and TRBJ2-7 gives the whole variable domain SQTIHQWPATLVQPVGSPLSLECTVEGTSNPNLYWYRQAAGRGLQLLFYSVGIGQISSEVPQNLSASRPQDRQFILSSKKLLLSDSGFYLCAWSVLYEQYFGPGTRLTVT.

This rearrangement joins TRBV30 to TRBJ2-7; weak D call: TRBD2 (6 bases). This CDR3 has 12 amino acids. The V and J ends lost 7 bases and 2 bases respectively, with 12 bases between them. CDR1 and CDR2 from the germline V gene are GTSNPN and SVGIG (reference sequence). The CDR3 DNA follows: TGTGCCTTGGCGTCGGGGGCCTACGAGCAGTACTTC. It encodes CALASGAYEQYF.

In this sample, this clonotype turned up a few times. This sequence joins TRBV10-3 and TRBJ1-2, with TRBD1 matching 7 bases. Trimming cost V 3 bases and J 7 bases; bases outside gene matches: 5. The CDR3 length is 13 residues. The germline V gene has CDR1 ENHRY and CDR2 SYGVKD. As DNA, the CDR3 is TGTGCCATCAGTGACGACAGGGAGGCTGGCTACACCTTC. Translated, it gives CAISDDREAGYTF.

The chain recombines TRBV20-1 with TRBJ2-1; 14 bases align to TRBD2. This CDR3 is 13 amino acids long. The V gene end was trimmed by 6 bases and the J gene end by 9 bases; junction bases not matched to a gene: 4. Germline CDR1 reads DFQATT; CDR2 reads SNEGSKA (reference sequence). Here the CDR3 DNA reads TGCAGTGCCAGGACTAGCGGGAGGTCTGAGCAGTTCTTC. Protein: CSARTSGRSEQFF.

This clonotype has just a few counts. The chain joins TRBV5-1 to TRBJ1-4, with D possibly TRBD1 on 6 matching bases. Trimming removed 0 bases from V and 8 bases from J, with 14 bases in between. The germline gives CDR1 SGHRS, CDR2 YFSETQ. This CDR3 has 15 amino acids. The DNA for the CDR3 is TGCGCCAGCAGCTTGGATGGGACAAGCGAGGAAAAACTGTTTTTT. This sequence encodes CASSLDGTSEEKLFF.

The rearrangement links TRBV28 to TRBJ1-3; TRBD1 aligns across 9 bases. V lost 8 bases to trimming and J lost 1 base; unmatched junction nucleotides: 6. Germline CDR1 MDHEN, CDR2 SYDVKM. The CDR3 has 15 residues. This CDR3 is CASYWGTGSGNTIYF. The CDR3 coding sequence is TGTGCCAGCTATTGGGGGACAGGGTCTGGAAACACCATATATTTT.

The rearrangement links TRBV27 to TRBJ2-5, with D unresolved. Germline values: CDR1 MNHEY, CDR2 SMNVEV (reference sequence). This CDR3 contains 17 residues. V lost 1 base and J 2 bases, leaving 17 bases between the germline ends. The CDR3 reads CASSLWSLYTTQETQYF. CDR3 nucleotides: TGTGCCAGCAGTTTATGGAGTCTCTACACAACTCAAGAGACCCAGTACTTC.

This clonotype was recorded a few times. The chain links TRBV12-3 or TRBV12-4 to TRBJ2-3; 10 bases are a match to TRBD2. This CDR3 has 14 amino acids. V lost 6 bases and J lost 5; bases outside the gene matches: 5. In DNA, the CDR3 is TGTGCCAGCAGAGGACTAGCGGACGGAGATACGCAGTATTTT. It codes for CASRGLADGDTQYF.

CDR3 loop: CASLGLAGPGELFF. The CDR3 DNA is TGTGCCAGCCTGGGACTAGCGGGACCCGGGGAGCTGTTTTTT. The chain joins TRBV6-1 to TRBJ2-2; 13 bases map to TRBD2. This CDR3 spans 14 amino acids. Germline V gene lookup returns CDR1 MNHNS and CDR2 SASEGT. J was trimmed by 6 bases and V by 8 bases; bases with no gene match: 3.

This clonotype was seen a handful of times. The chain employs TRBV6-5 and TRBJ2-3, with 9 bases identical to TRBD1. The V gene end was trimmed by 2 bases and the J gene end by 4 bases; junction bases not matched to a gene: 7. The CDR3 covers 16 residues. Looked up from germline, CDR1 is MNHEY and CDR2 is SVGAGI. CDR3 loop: CASSYLDRGGPDTQYF. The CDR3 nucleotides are TGTGCCAGCAGTTACCTCGACAGGGGGGGCCCAGATACGCAGTATTTT.

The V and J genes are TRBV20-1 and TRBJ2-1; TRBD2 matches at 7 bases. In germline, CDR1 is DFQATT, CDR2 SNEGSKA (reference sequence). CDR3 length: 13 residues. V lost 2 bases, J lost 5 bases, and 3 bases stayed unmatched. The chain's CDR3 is CSARLAAHNEQFF. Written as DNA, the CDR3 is TGCAGTGCTAGACTAGCGGCCCACAATGAGCAGTTCTTC.

CDR3 residues: CASSFAVNTEAFF. The CDR3 nucleotides read TGTGCCAGCAGCTTCGCAGTGAACACTGAAGCTTTCTTT. The rearrangement uses TRBV7-6 and TRBJ1-1; D is unclear. The CDR3 is 13 amino acids. Trimming took 3 bases from V and 0 from J, leaving 5 bases between them. The V gene's germline CDR1 is SGHVS and CDR2 FNYEAQ.

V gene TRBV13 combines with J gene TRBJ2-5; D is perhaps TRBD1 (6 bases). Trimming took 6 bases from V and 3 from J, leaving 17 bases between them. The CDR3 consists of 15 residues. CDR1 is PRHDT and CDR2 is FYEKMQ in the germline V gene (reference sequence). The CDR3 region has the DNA TGTGCCAGCAGTCTCTACGGACAGAGGAAAGAGACCCAGTACTTC. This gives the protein CASSLYGQRKETQYF.

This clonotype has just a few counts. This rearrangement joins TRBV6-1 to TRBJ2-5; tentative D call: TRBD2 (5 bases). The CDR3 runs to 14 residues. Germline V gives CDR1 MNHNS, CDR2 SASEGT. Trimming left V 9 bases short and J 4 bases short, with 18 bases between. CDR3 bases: TGTGCCAGTAGCGTAGGTCCCCAAAGAGAGACCCAGTACTTC. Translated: CASSVGPQRETQYF.

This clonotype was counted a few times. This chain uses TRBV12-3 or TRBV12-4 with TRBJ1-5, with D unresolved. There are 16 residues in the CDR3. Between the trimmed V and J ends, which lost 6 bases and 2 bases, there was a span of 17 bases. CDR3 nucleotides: TGTGCCAGCAGGGGAACTATAGGTTGGGGCAATCAGCCCCAGCATTTT. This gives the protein CASRGTIGWGNQPQHF.

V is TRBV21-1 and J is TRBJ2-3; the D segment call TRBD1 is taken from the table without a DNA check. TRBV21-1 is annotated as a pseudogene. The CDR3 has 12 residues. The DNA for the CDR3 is TGTGCCAGCCCCCCCCACACAGATACGCAGTATTTT. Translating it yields CASPPHTDTQYF.

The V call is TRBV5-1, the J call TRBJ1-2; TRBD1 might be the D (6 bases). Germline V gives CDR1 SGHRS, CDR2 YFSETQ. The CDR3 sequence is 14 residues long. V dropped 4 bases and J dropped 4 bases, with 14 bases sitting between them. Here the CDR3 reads CASSARTESYGYTF. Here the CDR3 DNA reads TGCGCCAGCAGCGCCCGGACAGAGTCCTATGGCTACACCTTC.

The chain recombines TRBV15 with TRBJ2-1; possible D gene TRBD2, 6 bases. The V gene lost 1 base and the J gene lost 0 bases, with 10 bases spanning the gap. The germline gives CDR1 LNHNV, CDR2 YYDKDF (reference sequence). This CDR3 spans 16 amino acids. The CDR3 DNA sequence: TGTGCCACCAGCAGAGTATCGGGGGTCTCCTACAATGAGCAGTTCTTC. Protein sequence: CATSRVSGVSYNEQFF.

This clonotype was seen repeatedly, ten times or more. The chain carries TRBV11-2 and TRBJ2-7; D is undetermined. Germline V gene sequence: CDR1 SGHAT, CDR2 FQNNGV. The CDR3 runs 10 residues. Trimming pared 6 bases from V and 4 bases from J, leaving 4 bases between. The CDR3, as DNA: TGTGCCAGCAGGGGATACGAGCAGTACTTC. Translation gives CASRGYEQYF.

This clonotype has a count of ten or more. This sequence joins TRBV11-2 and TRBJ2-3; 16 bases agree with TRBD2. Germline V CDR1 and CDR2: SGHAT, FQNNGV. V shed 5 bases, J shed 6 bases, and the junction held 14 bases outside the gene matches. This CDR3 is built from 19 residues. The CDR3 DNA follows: TGTGCCAGCAGCGGAACCCCTCCGGGACTAGCGGGGGGGCGGGATACGCAGTATTTT. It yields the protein CASSGTPPGLAGGRDTQYF.

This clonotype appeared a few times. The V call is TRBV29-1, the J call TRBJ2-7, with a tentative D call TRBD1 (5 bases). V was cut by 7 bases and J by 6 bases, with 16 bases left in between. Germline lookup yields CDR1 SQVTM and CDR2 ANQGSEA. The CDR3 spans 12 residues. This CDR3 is CSALRESGEQYF. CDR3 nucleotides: TGCAGCGCCCTCAGGGAATCGGGCGAGCAGTACTTC.

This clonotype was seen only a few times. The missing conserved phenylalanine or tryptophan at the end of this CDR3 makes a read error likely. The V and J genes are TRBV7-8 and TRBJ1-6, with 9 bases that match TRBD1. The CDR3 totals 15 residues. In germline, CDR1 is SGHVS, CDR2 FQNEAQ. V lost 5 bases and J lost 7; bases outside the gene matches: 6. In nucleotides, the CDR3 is TGTGCCAGCAGCATCGCTACAGGGGGCAATTCACCCCTCCACCTT. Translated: CASSIATGGNSPLHL.

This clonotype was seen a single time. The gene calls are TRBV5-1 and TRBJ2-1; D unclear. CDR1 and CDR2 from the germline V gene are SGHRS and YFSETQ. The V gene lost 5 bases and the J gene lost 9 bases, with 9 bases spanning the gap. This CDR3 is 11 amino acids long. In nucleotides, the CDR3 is TGCGCCAGCAGGGCCCAATCTGAGCAGTTCTTC. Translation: CASRAQSEQFF.

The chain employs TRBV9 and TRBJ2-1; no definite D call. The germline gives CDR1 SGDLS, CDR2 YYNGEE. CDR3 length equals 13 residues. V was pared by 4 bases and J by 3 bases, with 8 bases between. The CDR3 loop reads CASSRTNYNEQFF. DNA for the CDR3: TGTGCCAGCAGCCGGACCAACTACAATGAGCAGTTCTTC. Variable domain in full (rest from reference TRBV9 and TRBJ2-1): DSGVTQTPKHLITATGQRVTLRCSPRSGDLSVYWYQQSLDQGLQFLIQYYNGEERAKGNILERFSAQQFPDLHSELNLSSLELGDSALYFCASSRTNYNEQFFGPGTRLTVL.

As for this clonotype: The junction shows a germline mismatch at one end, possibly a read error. The CDR3 region is CAWSDGLGSRNGQFF. CDR3 DNA sequence: TGTGCCTGGAGTGATGGGCTCGGTTCTCGTAATGGGCAGTTCTTC. This chain links TRBV30 with TRBJ2-1; the D is unclear. The CDR3 runs 15 residues. In germline, CDR1 is GTSNPN, CDR2 SVGIG (reference sequence).

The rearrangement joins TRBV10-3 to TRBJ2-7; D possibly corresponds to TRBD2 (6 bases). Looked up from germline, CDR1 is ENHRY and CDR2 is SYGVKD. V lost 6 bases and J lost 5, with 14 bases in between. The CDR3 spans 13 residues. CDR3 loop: CAIRPGVGNEQYF. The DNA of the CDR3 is TGTGCCATCAGGCCGGGAGTCGGCAACGAGCAGTACTTC.

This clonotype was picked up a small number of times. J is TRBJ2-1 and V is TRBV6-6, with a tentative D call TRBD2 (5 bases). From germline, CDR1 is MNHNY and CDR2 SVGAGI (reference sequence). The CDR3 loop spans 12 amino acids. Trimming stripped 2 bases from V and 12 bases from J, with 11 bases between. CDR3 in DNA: TGTGCCAGCAGTTACCCGGACTTAGTGCAGTTCTTC. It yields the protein CASSYPDLVQFF.

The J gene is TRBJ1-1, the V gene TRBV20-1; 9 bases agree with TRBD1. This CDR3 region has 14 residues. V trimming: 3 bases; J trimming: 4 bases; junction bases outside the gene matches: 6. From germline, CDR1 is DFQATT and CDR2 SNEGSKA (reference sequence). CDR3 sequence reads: CSARMGQGSTEAFF. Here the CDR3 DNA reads TGCAGTGCTAGGATGGGACAGGGTAGCACTGAAGCTTTCTTT.

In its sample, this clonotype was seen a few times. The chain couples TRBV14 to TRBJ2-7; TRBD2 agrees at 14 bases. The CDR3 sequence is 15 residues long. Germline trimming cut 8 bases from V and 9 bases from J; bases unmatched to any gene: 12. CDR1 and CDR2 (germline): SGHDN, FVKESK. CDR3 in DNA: TGTGCCAGCTCTTCCCCGGGACTAGCGGGAGTAGTGCAGTACTTC. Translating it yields CASSSPGLAGVVQYF.

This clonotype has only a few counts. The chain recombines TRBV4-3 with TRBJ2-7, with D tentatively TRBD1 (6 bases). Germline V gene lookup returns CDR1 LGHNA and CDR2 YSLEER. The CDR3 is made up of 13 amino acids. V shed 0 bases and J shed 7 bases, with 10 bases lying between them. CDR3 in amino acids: CASSQDTGWEQYF. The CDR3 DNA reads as TGCGCCAGCAGCCAAGACACAGGGTGGGAGCAGTACTTC.

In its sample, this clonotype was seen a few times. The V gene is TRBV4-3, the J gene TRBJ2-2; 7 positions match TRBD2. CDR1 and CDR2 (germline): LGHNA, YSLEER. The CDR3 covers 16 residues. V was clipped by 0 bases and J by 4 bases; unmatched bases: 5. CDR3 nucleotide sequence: TGCGCCAGCAGCCAAGAAGCGGGACGGGCCACCGGGGAGCTGTTTTTT. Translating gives CASSQEAGRATGELFF.

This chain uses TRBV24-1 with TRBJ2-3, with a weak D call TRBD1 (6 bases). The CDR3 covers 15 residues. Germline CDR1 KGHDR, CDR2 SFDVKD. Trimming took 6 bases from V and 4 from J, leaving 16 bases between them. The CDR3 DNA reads TGTGCCACCAGTAGAGCGACAGGTATCGCAGATACGCAGTATTTT. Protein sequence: CATSRATGIADTQYF.